The 24 T cell receptor beta chains given below trace back to one sample, sequenced in a study of T-cell reconstitution after alpha-beta-depleted transplantation in children. Preparation of the TCRbeta library was carried out with unique molecular identifiers. MiXCR was run by TCRdb on the PCR reads, yielding one entry per CDR3 protein. The sample contains over 150,000 distinct CDR3 sequences, roughly 7% of which appear only once. Sequenced here: PBMCs, sampled before TCRalphabeta/CD19-depleted stem cell transplant. The origin of the receptors is a boy aged 2 to 10 with acute lymphoblastic leukemia, due to receive a stem cell transplant.

In this sample, this clonotype turned up many times. The chain joins TRBV6-5 to TRBJ2-7, with D uncertain. Germline assignment: CDR1 MNHEY and CDR2 SVGAGI. V gave up 4 bases and J gave up 4 bases, with 5 bases separating them. The CDR3 has 11 residues. As DNA, the CDR3 is TGTGCCAGCAGTTCAGTTTACGAGCAGTACTTC. Residues: CASSSVYEQYF.

In the case of this clonotype: A much bigger clone sits one base away, suggesting this may be a read error. This chain links TRBV7-6 with TRBJ2-7; tentative D call: TRBD2 (5 bases). This CDR3 is 13 amino acids long. Trimming left V 1 base short and J 2 bases short, with 6 bases between. Germline V gene lookup returns CDR1 SGHVS and CDR2 FNYEAQ. Here the CDR3 DNA reads TGTGCCAGCAGCTTAGGGGAGACCTACGAGCAGTACTTC. Its translation is CASSLGETYEQYF.

This clonotype showed up many times. The rearrangement uses TRBV12-3 or TRBV12-4 and TRBJ2-3, with a tentative D call TRBD2 (5 bases). V was cut by 6 bases and J by 3 bases, with 13 bases left in between. The CDR3 runs 14 residues. The CDR3 spells CASSSGLTTDTQYF. For the CDR3, the DNA is TGTGCCAGCAGCTCTGGACTTACAACAGATACGCAGTATTTT.

This chain links TRBV28 with TRBJ1-1; possible D gene TRBD1, 5 bases. The CDR3 length is 14 residues. The germline CDR1 and CDR2 sequences are MDHEN and SYDVKM. Trimming shortened V by 6 bases and J by 5 bases, and 16 bases separated the two germline ends. CDR3 in DNA: TGTGCCAGCAGCCCCCAGGGTAAATGGACTGAAGCTTTCTTT. Translation: CASSPQGKWTEAFF.

This clonotype was seen at least ten times. The chain is built from TRBV27 and TRBJ1-5; D is possibly TRBD1 (5 bases). Germline V gene sequence: CDR1 MNHEY, CDR2 SMNVEV (reference sequence). This CDR3 comprises 15 residues. V lost 5 bases, J lost 7 bases, and 18 bases lay in between. The chain's CDR3 is CASSTFEGSSQPQHF. In DNA form, the CDR3 reads TGTGCCAGCAGTACGTTTGAGGGGTCGTCGCAGCCCCAGCATTTT.

In this sample, this clonotype turned up a few times. The rearrangement uses TRBV7-6 and TRBJ2-7; 7 bases line up with TRBD1. The CDR3 has 15 amino acids. V lost 5 bases and J lost 6; bases outside the gene matches: 13. The germline CDR1 and CDR2 sequences are SGHVS and FNYEAQ. In DNA, the CDR3 is TGTGCCAGCAGCGATCTACAGGGGTTCACGGCCGAGCAGTACTTC. Translation: CASSDLQGFTAEQYF.

V usage is TRBV18 and J usage is TRBJ2-7; unclear D gene. The V gene lost 0 bases and the J gene lost 2 bases, with 8 bases spanning the gap. Germline V gene sequence: CDR1 KGHSH, CDR2 LQKENI. The CDR3 totals 14 residues. This chain's CDR3 is CASSPPTVAYEQYF. The CDR3, as DNA: TGTGCCAGCTCACCACCAACGGTGGCCTACGAGCAGTACTTC.

A few counts support this clonotype. This chain uses TRBV27 with TRBJ2-7; D is tentatively TRBD1 or TRBD2 (5 bases each). The CDR3 sequence is 14 residues long. Germline V lookup: CDR1 MNHEY, CDR2 SMNVEV (reference sequence). Trimming stripped 2 bases from V and 6 bases from J, with 14 bases between. The CDR3 sequence: CASSLSFRAGEQYF. The DNA for the CDR3 is TGTGCCAGCAGTTTAAGCTTCAGGGCGGGCGAGCAGTACTTC.

This clonotype was seen at least ten times. The CDR3 is CASSDIVQYEQYF. DNA for the CDR3: TGTGCCAGCAGCGACATAGTCCAGTACGAGCAGTACTTC. The chain joins TRBV25-1 to TRBJ2-7; D not resolved. The V and J ends lost 6 bases and 4 bases respectively, with 13 bases between them. The germline gives CDR1 MGHDK, CDR2 SYGVNS. The CDR3 loop spans 13 amino acids.

The gene calls are TRBV7-9 and TRBJ2-6; unclear D gene. V was trimmed by 3 bases and J by 4 bases, leaving 10 bases between them. CDR3 length: 15 amino acids. Germline values: CDR1 SEHNR, CDR2 FQNEAQ (reference sequence). Here the CDR3 DNA reads TGTGCCAGCAGCTTCCCGGGTAGCGGGGCCAACGTCCTGACTTTC. It yields the protein CASSFPGSGANVLTF.

This clonotype was detected many times. The V call is TRBV15, the J call TRBJ2-7; D is perhaps TRBD1 or TRBD2 (6 bases each). Germline V CDR1 and CDR2: LNHNV, YYDKDF (reference sequence). Between the trimmed V and J ends, which lost 8 bases and 4 bases, there was a span of 15 bases. The CDR3 length is 13 residues. The CDR3 spells CATRHEGGYEQYF. The CDR3 DNA is TGTGCCACCCGCCACGAGGGGGGATACGAGCAGTACTTC.

Only a few counts were recorded for this clonotype. V is TRBV19 and J is TRBJ2-5; D assignment may be TRBD1 or TRBD2 (5 bases each). The CDR3 loop spans 19 amino acids. From germline, CDR1 is LNHDA and CDR2 SQIVND (reference sequence). Trimming took off 5 bases at V and 2 bases at J, with 27 bases between the two ends. Written as DNA, the CDR3 is TGTGCCAGTAGTCCCCGCCGGGAACGTTGGATGGGGCCGCAAGAGACCCAGTACTTC. Translation gives CASSPRRERWMGPQETQYF.

CDR3 sequence reads: CSARRGGTEAFF. The DNA of the CDR3 is TGCAGTGCTAGGCGAGGGGGCACTGAAGCTTTCTTT. The chain has TRBV20-1 and TRBJ1-1; D perhaps matches TRBD1 (6 bases). Trimming pared 3 bases from V and 4 bases from J, leaving 9 bases between. This CDR3 contains 12 residues. Germline V lookup: CDR1 DFQATT, CDR2 SNEGSKA (reference sequence).

This clonotype was picked up many times. V is TRBV6-5 and J is TRBJ2-2; 7 nucleotides match TRBD2. CDR3 length: 15 residues. The germline CDR1 and CDR2 sequences are MNHEY and SVGAGI. V was clipped by 2 bases and J by 5 bases; unmatched bases: 5. DNA for the CDR3: TGTGCCAGCAGTTACCCCGTGGGGGGGACCGGGGAGCTGTTTTTT. Protein product: CASSYPVGGTGELFF.

This clonotype has just a few counts. This rearrangement joins TRBV27 to TRBJ2-3; 12 bases match TRBD2. V dropped 7 bases and J dropped 6; count of bases not matched to a gene: 11. Germline lookup yields CDR1 MNHEY and CDR2 SMNVEV (reference sequence). The CDR3 has 16 amino acids. CDR3 sequence: CASNIRLAGETDTQYF. For the CDR3, the DNA is TGTGCCAGCAACATTAGACTAGCGGGAGAAACGGATACGCAGTATTTT.

This clonotype was found many times. The chain links TRBV28 to TRBJ2-7, with 11 bases aligning to TRBD2. The CDR3 contains 18 residues. Losses at the gene ends were 3 bases for V and 0 bases for J; bases not matched to a gene: 10. Germline loops: CDR1 MDHEN, CDR2 SYDVKM. CDR3 sequence (DNA): TGTGCCAGCAGTTTCTCCTTTAGCGGGGGGGTTAACTCCTACGAGCAGTACTTC. Its protein product is CASSFSFSGGVNSYEQYF.

This chain uses TRBV27 with TRBJ1-1; 7 nucleotides line up with TRBD1. Germline V CDR1 and CDR2: MNHEY, SMNVEV (reference sequence). J lost 5 bases, V lost 5 bases, and 11 bases had no gene match. The CDR3 covers 15 residues. CDR3 nucleotide sequence: TGTGCCAGCAGTCCCAACAGGGGAAGGTGGACTGAAGCTTTCTTT. Translation gives CASSPNRGRWTEAFF.

This clonotype was seen at least ten times. The chain joins TRBV3-1 to TRBJ1-2, with D unresolved. Germline V gene lookup returns CDR1 LGHDT and CDR2 YNNKEL (reference sequence). This CDR3 contains 12 residues. V was trimmed by 1 base and J by 5 bases, leaving 5 bases between them. The chain's CDR3 is CASSQAAYGYTF. In DNA form, the CDR3 reads TGTGCCAGCAGCCAAGCTGCTTATGGCTACACCTTC.

The V and J genes are TRBV20-1 and TRBJ2-5; D is perhaps TRBD1 (6 bases). This CDR3 has 14 amino acids. Germline V gene sequence: CDR1 DFQATT, CDR2 SNEGSKA (reference sequence). V was trimmed by 2 bases and J by 4 bases, leaving 14 bases between them. The CDR3 loop is CSARKIQGPETQYF. The CDR3 DNA follows: TGCAGTGCTAGAAAGATTCAGGGGCCAGAGACCCAGTACTTC.

This clonotype was seen many times. The J gene is TRBJ2-2, the V gene TRBV7-2; TRBD2 aligns across 10 bases. CDR3 length equals 16 residues. Germline trimming cut 5 bases from V and 4 bases from J; bases unmatched to any gene: 7. The germline gives CDR1 SGHTA, CDR2 FQGNSA. CDR3 sequence: CASSPVSGRTTGELFF. CDR3 sequence (DNA): TGTGCCAGCAGCCCGGTTAGCGGGAGGACCACCGGGGAGCTGTTTTTT.

The rearrangement uses TRBV5-5 and TRBJ2-7; D is uncertain. The germline gives CDR1 SGHKS, CDR2 YYEKEE (reference sequence). Trimming removed 2 bases from V and 2 bases from J, with 14 bases in between. The CDR3 loop spans 15 amino acids. The CDR3: CASSFWGPLTYEQYF. CDR3 nucleotides: TGTGCCAGCAGCTTTTGGGGTCCCTTGACCTACGAGCAGTACTTC.

This clonotype was counted at least ten times. V usage is TRBV10-3 and J usage is TRBJ1-2; 8 bases fit TRBD1. Trimming at V came to 5 bases and at J to 2 bases, leaving 1 base not matched to a gene. The germline V gene encodes CDR1 ENHRY and CDR2 SYGVKD. The CDR3 is 13 residues long. The CDR3, as DNA: TGTGCCATCAGTCAGGGGGCCAACTATGGCTACACCTTC. It yields the protein CAISQGANYGYTF.

This clonotype was detected only a few times. The gene calls are TRBV27 and TRBJ2-7; D is tentatively TRBD1 or TRBD2 (6 bases each). The germline V and J ends were trimmed by 3 bases and 4 bases, with 13 bases remaining between them. CDR1 and CDR2 from the germline V gene are MNHEY and SMNVEV (reference sequence). The CDR3 runs 14 residues. The CDR3 DNA reads TGTGCCAGCAGTTTGGGGGGCATCGGGTACGAGCAGTACTTC. Protein: CASSLGGIGYEQYF.

This clonotype was seen only a few times. V gene TRBV6-2 or TRBV6-3 combines with J gene TRBJ2-7, with 7 bases identical to TRBD1. The CDR3 spans 17 residues. Unmatched junction bases numbered 17, after V lost 6 bases and J lost 3 bases. From germline, CDR1 is MNHEY and CDR2 SVGEGT. CDR3 sequence: CASRTSGQDKTNYEQYF. The CDR3 DNA reads TGTGCCAGCAGGACATCCGGACAGGATAAAACCAACTACGAGCAGTACTTC.